These 8 T cell receptor beta chains originate from one sample sequenced in a study of blood T cell repertoires in COVID-19. Measured with immunoSEQ multiplex PCR; TCRdb has only the in-frame clones, and not every one. The sample includes about 160,000 clones, about 84% of them seen just once. Source material: PBMCs or T cells enriched from blood (not recorded which). These TCRs come from a middle-aged woman with acute COVID-19.

This chain connects TRBV4-2 to TRBJ1-1; D unresolved. Trimming shortened V by 0 bases and J by 1 base, and 9 bases separated the two germline ends. CDR1 and CDR2 (germline): LGHNA, YNFKEQ. This CDR3 is built from 15 residues. Here the CDR3 reads CASSQDRIGNTEAFF. The CDR3 DNA is TGTGCCAGCAGCCAAGACAGGATCGGGAACACTGAAGCTTTCTTT.

The chain combines TRBV6-5 with TRBJ2-1; D unresolved. Deletions cut 0 bases from V and 5 bases from J, with 8 bases between. This CDR3 spans 14 amino acids. Germline-derived CDR1 and CDR2 are MNHEY and SVGAGI. The CDR3 bases are TGTGCCAGCAGTTACTCGAAGAGCCACAATGAGCAGTTCTTC. Translation gives CASSYSKSHNEQFF.

J is TRBJ1-1 and V is TRBV7-8, with 8 bases matching TRBD1. V lost 5 bases and J lost 2; bases outside the gene matches: 4. The V gene's germline CDR1 is SGHVS and CDR2 FQNEAQ. The CDR3 sequence is 14 residues long. In DNA form, the CDR3 reads TGTGCCAGCAGCCCGACAGGGGCAAACACTGAAGCTTTCTTT. Protein: CASSPTGANTEAFF.

The CDR3: CASSLGQGESPLHF. As DNA, the CDR3 is TGTGCCAGCAGCTTGGGACAGGGGGAGTCACCCCTCCACTTT. The chain links TRBV7-9 to TRBJ1-6; 11 positions match TRBD1. Germline loops: CDR1 SEHNR, CDR2 FQNEAQ (reference sequence). The V and J ends lost 3 bases and 10 bases, in that order; junction bases with no gene match: 2. This CDR3 contains 14 residues.

Regarding this clone: This may be a read error, as it is one base from a much larger clone. V usage is TRBV6-2 or TRBV6-3 and J usage is TRBJ2-7, with 11 bases that match TRBD2. CDR3 length: 14 amino acids. The ends lost 2 bases at V and 3 bases at J; junction bases unmatched: 0. CDR1 and CDR2 from the germline V gene are MNHEY and SVGEGT. The CDR3 coding sequence is TGTGCCAGCAGTTACGGGACTAGCGGCTACGAGCAGTACTTC. Translated, it gives CASSYGTSGYEQYF.

The chain couples TRBV14 to TRBJ2-3, with D perhaps TRBD2 (5 bases). CDR3 length: 19 amino acids. V gave up 0 bases and J gave up 1 base, with 20 bases separating them. The germline V gene has CDR1 SGHDN and CDR2 FVKESK. The CDR3 region has the DNA TGTGCCAGCAGCCAAGATCTTCTCTTACTAGGCCCAGGCACAGATACGCAGTATTTT. This gives the protein CASSQDLLLLGPGTDTQYF.

V gene TRBV19 combines with J gene TRBJ1-3; D gene uncertain. Looked up from germline, CDR1 is LNHDA and CDR2 is SQIVND (reference sequence). The V and J ends lost 5 bases and 2 bases respectively, with 16 bases between them. CDR3 length equals 16 residues. CDR3 nucleotides: TGTGCCAGTAGTTCCCAGACGATAGGAGCTGGAAACACCATATATTTT. It codes for CASSSQTIGAGNTIYF.

The chain employs TRBV29-1 and TRBJ2-7; D possibly corresponds to TRBD2 (6 bases). The V gene lost 2 bases and the J gene lost 1 base, with 9 bases spanning the gap. This CDR3 has 13 amino acids. The germline CDR1 and CDR2 sequences are SQVTM and ANQGSEA. CDR3 residues: CSVERGGSYEQYF. CDR3 DNA sequence: TGCAGCGTTGAAAGAGGAGGGTCCTACGAGCAGTACTTC.